The T cell receptor (beta chain) under discussion was sequenced for a study of neurological immune-mediated disorders. TCRdb analysed the 5' RACE reads with MiXCR anew, one entry per CDR3 protein. The table records about 17,000 distinct CDR3 sequences, roughly 3.2% of them present only once. This clonotype appeared many times. The CDR3 spans 17 residues. After removal of 0 bases from V and 5 bases from J, the junction contained 9 bases not matched to a gene. CDR1 LGHNA and CDR2 YNFKEQ come from the germline V gene. Material: CD8+ T cells from blood. The TCR was taken from a woman aged 40-49 years in good health. This chain joins TRBV4-2 and TRBJ2-5; 10 nucleotides line up with TRBD2. CDR3 residues: CASSQDPASGRSETQYF. In DNA form, the CDR3 reads TGTGCCAGCAGCCAAGATCCGGCTAGCGGGAGAAGTGAGACCCAGTACTTC.